This T cell receptor beta chain was captured in a study of early stage breast cancer tumors. In the study overall: Around 10-fold was the mean read coverage per sample.

TCRdb's table, derived via immunoSEQ multiplex PCR, lists solely in-frame clones and lacks some. The sample contains about 72,000 clones, around 85% of which appear only once. This CDR3 comprises 15 residues. Germline V gene lookup returns CDR1 LGHNA and CDR2 YNFKEQ. V lost 0 bases and J lost 8, with 14 bases in between. This clone was seen only a few times. The genes are TRBV4-2 and TRBJ1-5; D is ambiguous. This TCR came from a person in their sixties or seventies with breast cancer. The specimen sequenced was blood. The CDR3 DNA sequence: TGTGCCAGCAGCCAAGATCGCGGAGTCTTGGAGCCCCAGCATTTT. It specifies CASSQDRGVLEPQHF.